A single sample gave rise to the 19 T cell receptor beta chains below, sequenced in a study of blood T cell repertoires in COVID-19. Method: immunoSEQ multiplex PCR; TCRdb's copy keeps in-frame clones and lacks some. The top ten hold about 10% of the sample, which has over 200,000 clones, 70% to 90% seen once. The sample consisted of PBMCs or T cells enriched from blood (not recorded which). The receptors were gathered from a man aged 25 to 40 who had recovered from COVID-19.

The CDR3 loop reads CASKLTGGKIEAFF. The CDR3 coding sequence is TGTGCCAGCAAACTCACAGGGGGCAAGATTGAAGCTTTCTTT. The rearrangement uses TRBV28 and TRBJ1-1, with 9 bases lining up with TRBD1. This CDR3 contains 14 residues. V was pared by 7 bases and J by 7 bases, with 10 bases of the junction left unmatched. From germline, CDR1 is MDHEN and CDR2 SYDVKM.

This chain joins TRBV30 and TRBJ1-1; D might be TRBD1 (5 bases). V was pared by 1 base and J by 0 bases, with 6 bases between. The length of the CDR3 is 13 residues. The V gene's germline CDR1 is GTSNPN and CDR2 SVGIG (reference sequence). CDR3: CAWSAGMNTEAFF. CDR3 in DNA: TGTGCCTGGAGTGCAGGGATGAACACTGAAGCTTTCTTT.

The J gene is TRBJ1-2, the V gene TRBV5-4; possibly TRBD1 for D (6 bases). This CDR3 is built from 15 residues. In germline, CDR1 is SGHNT, CDR2 YYREEE (reference sequence). V lost 9 bases to trimming and J lost 2 bases, with 20 bases between them. The CDR3 protein is CATLVSPDRNYGYTF. DNA for the CDR3: TGTGCCACCTTAGTCAGCCCGGACAGAAACTATGGCTACACCTTC.

V is TRBV5-1 and J is TRBJ2-5; possibly TRBD1 for D (6 bases). Trimming shortened V by 4 bases and J by 5 bases, and 15 bases separated the two germline ends. The V gene's germline CDR1 is SGHRS and CDR2 YFSETQ. This CDR3 has 14 residues. The CDR3 sequence: CASSDLQGSETQYF. In DNA, the CDR3 is TGCGCCAGCAGCGACCTACAGGGTTCCGAGACCCAGTACTTC. The entire variable domain, with the rest obtained from reference TRBV5-1 and TRBJ2-5, is as follows: KAGVTQTPRYLIKTRGQQVTLSCSPISGHRSVSWYQQTPGQGLQFLFEYFSETQRNKGNFPGRFSGRQFSNSRSEMNVSTLELGDSALYLCASSDLQGSETQYFGPGTRLLVL.

The chain carries TRBV5-3 and TRBJ1-6; unclear D gene. TRBV5-3 is sorted into the ORF group, with uncertain function. Trimming removed 1 base at V and 8 bases at J, with 13 bases between. This CDR3 has 15 residues. The CDR3 nucleotides read TGTGCCAGAAGCTTGACGGCACGGCTAGATTCACCCCTCCACTTT. Translation: CARSLTARLDSPLHF.

The V call is TRBV5-4, the J call TRBJ2-7; tentatively, D is TRBD1 (5 bases). This CDR3 has 12 residues. CDR1 is SGHNT and CDR2 is YYREEE in the germline V gene (reference sequence). The germline V and J ends were trimmed by 4 bases and 6 bases, with 11 bases remaining between them. For the CDR3, the DNA is TGTGCCAGCAGCACTGGGGCTTCCGAGCAGTACTTC. Amino acids: CASSTGASEQYF.

This chain uses TRBV29-1 with TRBJ2-7; TRBD2 matches at 9 bases. This CDR3 region has 14 residues. Trimming cost V 4 bases and J 7 bases; bases outside gene matches: 11. CDR1 SQVTM and CDR2 ANQGSEA come from the germline V gene. CDR3 residues: CSVVKAGGLGEQYF. The DNA for the CDR3 is TGCAGCGTTGTAAAGGCGGGAGGGCTGGGAGAGCAGTACTTC.

CDR3 protein: CATSRSLYGERNEQFF. The CDR3, as DNA: TGTGCCACCAGCAGATCCCTCTATGGAGAACGGAATGAGCAGTTCTTC. The chain is built from TRBV15 and TRBJ2-1; D unclear. V lost 2 bases, J lost 7 bases, and 18 bases lay in between. The CDR3 spans 16 residues. Germline V gene sequence: CDR1 LNHNV, CDR2 YYDKDF (reference sequence).

The chain joins TRBV2 to TRBJ1-1, with TRBD1 identical over 10 bases. The CDR3 contains 16 residues. The germline CDR1 and CDR2 sequences are SNHLY and FYNNEI. The V gene end was trimmed by 6 bases and the J gene end by 1 base; junction bases not matched to a gene: 8. The CDR3 bases are TGTGCCAGCAGGGCCGGGACAGGGGCCTGGAACACTGAAGCTTTCTTT. Residues: CASRAGTGAWNTEAFF. The full variable domain, rest sourced from reference TRBV2 and TRBJ1-1, is EPEVTQTPSHQVTQMGQEVILRCVPISNHLYFYWYRQILGQKVEFLVSFYNNEISEKSEIFDDQFSVERPDGSNFTLKIRSTKLEDSAMYFCASRAGTGAWNTEAFFGQGTRLTVV.

The chain is built from TRBV7-8 and TRBJ2-2, with TRBD1 matching 9 bases. Losses at the gene ends were 1 base for V and 6 bases for J; bases not matched to a gene: 9. The CDR3 is 17 amino acids. Germline CDR1 reads SGHVS; CDR2 reads FQNEAQ. The CDR3 sequence: CASSLGTGAPIAGELFF. The CDR3, as DNA: TGTGCCAGCAGCTTAGGGACAGGGGCACCCATAGCCGGGGAGCTGTTTTTT.

This clone appeared a few times. This chain connects TRBV9 to TRBJ1-2, with D possibly being TRBD1 (5 bases). CDR3 length equals 14 residues. V was clipped by 0 bases and J by 6 bases, with 12 bases between them. Germline CDR1 is SGDLS and CDR2 is YYNGEE. The CDR3 coding sequence is TGTGCCAGCAGCGTAGACCCAGGGTTCGATGGCTACACCTTC. Translated: CASSVDPGFDGYTF.

The rearrangement uses TRBV4-1 and TRBJ2-7, with TRBD2 matching over 8 bases. With 2 bases clipped from V and 3 bases from J, the junction kept 9 bases outside the gene matches. The CDR3 has 16 amino acids. Germline CDR1 reads MGHRA; CDR2 reads YSYEKL. CDR3 DNA sequence: TGCGCCAGCAGCCAATATGGGCCGGGGGGGGTCTACGAGCAGTACTTC. This encodes CASSQYGPGGVYEQYF.

This chain uses TRBV27 with TRBJ2-1, with D perhaps matching TRBD2 (6 bases). Germline V gene data show CDR1 as MNHEY and CDR2 as SMNVEV (reference sequence). Trimming took off 2 bases at V and 2 bases at J, with 7 bases between the two ends. The length of the CDR3 is 14 residues. The DNA for the CDR3 is TGTGCCAGCAGTTTAACGGGGGCCTACAATGAGCAGTTCTTC. As protein: CASSLTGAYNEQFF.

The J gene is TRBJ2-2, the V gene TRBV9; TRBD2 might be the D (7 bases). Trimming took off 0 bases at V and 4 bases at J, with 13 bases between the two ends. The CDR3 sequence is 16 residues long. Germline CDR1 SGDLS, CDR2 YYNGEE. The CDR3 region is CASSVVAGAVTGELFF. CDR3 coding DNA: TGTGCCAGCAGCGTAGTGGCGGGGGCAGTCACCGGGGAGCTGTTTTTT. The whole variable domain, remainder taken from reference TRBV9 and TRBJ2-2, is DSGVTQTPKHLITATGQRVTLRCSPRSGDLSVYWYQQSLDQGLQFLIQYYNGEERAKGNILERFSAQQFPDLHSELNLSSLELGDSALYFCASSVVAGAVTGELFFGEGSRLTVL.

This sequence joins TRBV7-9 and TRBJ2-2; tentatively, D is TRBD2 (5 bases). The germline gives CDR1 SEHNR, CDR2 FQNEAQ (reference sequence). V gave up 5 bases and J gave up 3 bases, with 16 bases separating them. The CDR3 length is 16 residues. The CDR3 nucleotides are TGTGCCAGCAGCCCCTTGAAGGGAGACGACACCGGGGAGCTGTTTTTT. It yields the protein CASSPLKGDDTGELFF.

This clone has just one count. The gene calls are TRBV7-8 and TRBJ2-1; 7 positions agree with TRBD2. The CDR3 is made up of 14 amino acids. CDR1 is SGHVS and CDR2 is FQNEAQ in the germline V gene. V lost 6 bases to trimming and J lost 4 bases; unmatched junction nucleotides: 6. As DNA, the CDR3 is TGTGCCAGCAGTTACCTAGCGGAATACAATGAGCAGTTCTTC. It specifies CASSYLAEYNEQFF.

This sequence joins TRBV7-9 and TRBJ1-4, with D perhaps TRBD1 (6 bases). V gave up 5 bases and J gave up 8 bases, with 15 bases separating them. The CDR3 contains 14 residues. Germline values: CDR1 SEHNR, CDR2 FQNEAQ (reference sequence). CDR3 in amino acids: CASSRSTGNEKLFF. CDR3 bases: TGTGCCAGCAGCCGGTCTACAGGGAACGAAAAACTGTTTTTT. The whole variable domain, filled in from reference TRBV7-9 and TRBJ1-4, reads DTGVSQNPRHKITKRGQNVTFRCDPISEHNRLYWYRQTLGQGPEFLTYFQNEAQLEKSRLLSDRFSAERPKGSFSTLEIQRTEQGDSAMYLCASSRSTGNEKLFFGSGTQLSVL.

The chain recombines TRBV24-1 with TRBJ2-3; the match to TRBD1 covers 7 bases. CDR1 is KGHDR and CDR2 is SFDVKD in the germline V gene. J lost 0 bases, V lost 4 bases, and 3 bases had no gene match. The CDR3 is 15 amino acids. The CDR3 DNA reads TGTGCCACCAGTGAATCGGGACAGAGCACAGATACGCAGTATTTT. Translation: CATSESGQSTDTQYF.

The rearrangement joins TRBV3-1 (or the pseudogene TRBV3-2) to TRBJ2-1; TRBD1 agrees at 11 bases. Germline V CDR1 and CDR2: LGHDT, YNNKEL (reference sequence). The V and J ends lost 4 bases and 9 bases, in that order; junction bases with no gene match: 5. The CDR3 has 14 residues. This chain's CDR3 is CASSLQDRGREQFF. CDR3 DNA sequence: TGTGCCAGCAGCCTCCAGGACAGGGGGCGTGAGCAGTTCTTC.